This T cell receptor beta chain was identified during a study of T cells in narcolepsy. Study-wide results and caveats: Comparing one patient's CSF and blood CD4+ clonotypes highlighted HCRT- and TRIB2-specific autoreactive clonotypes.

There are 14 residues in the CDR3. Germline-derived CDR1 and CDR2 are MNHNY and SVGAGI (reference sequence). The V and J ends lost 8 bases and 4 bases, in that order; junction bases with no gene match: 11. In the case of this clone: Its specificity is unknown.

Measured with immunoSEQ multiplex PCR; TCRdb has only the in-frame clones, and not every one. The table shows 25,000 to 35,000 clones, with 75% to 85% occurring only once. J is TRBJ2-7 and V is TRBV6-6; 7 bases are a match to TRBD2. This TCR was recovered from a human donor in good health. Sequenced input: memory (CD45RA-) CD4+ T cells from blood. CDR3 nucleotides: TGTGCCAGCGGGGGGACTACTGGCGAGTACGAGCAGTACTTC. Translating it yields CASGGTTGEYEQYF.